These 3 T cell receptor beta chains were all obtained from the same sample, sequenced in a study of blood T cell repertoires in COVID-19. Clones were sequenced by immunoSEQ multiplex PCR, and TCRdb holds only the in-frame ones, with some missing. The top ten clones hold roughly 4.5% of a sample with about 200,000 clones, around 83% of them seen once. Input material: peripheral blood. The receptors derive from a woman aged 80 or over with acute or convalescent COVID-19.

The CDR3 sequence is CASSVRGLTETQYF. DNA for the CDR3: TGTGCCAGCAGCGTTAGGGGGTTAACTGAGACCCAGTACTTC. The rearrangement links TRBV7-2 to TRBJ2-5; D may be TRBD1 (6 bases). There are 14 residues in the CDR3. Trimming shortened V by 5 bases and J by 5 bases, and 15 bases separated the two germline ends. The germline gives CDR1 SGHTA, CDR2 FQGNSA.

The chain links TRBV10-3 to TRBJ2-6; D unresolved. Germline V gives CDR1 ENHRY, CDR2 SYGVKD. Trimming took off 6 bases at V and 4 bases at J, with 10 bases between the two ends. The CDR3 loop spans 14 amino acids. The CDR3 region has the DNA TGTGCCATCAGGCAGGTTTCGGGGGCCAACGTCCTGACTTTC. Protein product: CAIRQVSGANVLTF.

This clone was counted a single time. The CDR3 loop reads CASSIPSGSYANEQFF. The CDR3 nucleotides read TGTGCCAGTAGTATCCCCAGCGGGAGTTATGCCAATGAGCAGTTCTTC. The V call is TRBV19, the J call TRBJ2-1; 8 bases match TRBD2. The V gene end was trimmed by 3 bases and the J gene end by 6 bases; junction bases not matched to a gene: 10. CDR1 and CDR2 from the germline V gene are LNHDA and SQIVND (reference sequence). There are 16 residues in the CDR3.